The following is a T cell receptor (beta chain) sequence with its context. No antigen is known for it. After isolation, RNA underwent reverse transcription to generate cDNA as the sequencing template. The data were produced by immunoSEQ multiplex PCR, yet TCRdb's version contains in-frame clones alone and is incomplete. The table lists 100,000 to 150,000 clones, 55% to 80% of them singletons. This record belongs to a study of CD8+ T cells in alopecia areata. The researchers isolated CD4+ and CD8+ T cells from PBMCs by sorting. General study findings and limits: Patients shared TCRs less clearly than mice did, possibly for HLA-related reasons. Affected scalp, especially in alopecia totalis/universalis, had a higher clonality than normal scalp did. Scalp repertoires also include resident alphabeta T cells from normal skin.

Trimming removed 4 bases from V and 0 bases from J; junction bases left unmatched: 3. This CDR3 region has 14 residues. Germline-derived CDR1 and CDR2 are SQVTM and ANQGSEA. This chain joins TRBV29-1 and TRBJ1-1, with 9 bases identical to TRBD1. Sequencing was performed on CD4+ T cells sorted from blood. This TCR derives from a human donor in good health. The CDR3 DNA reads as TGCAGCGTTGCACAGGGGGCTGTGAACACTGAAGCTTTCTTT. Amino acid sequence: CSVAQGAVNTEAFF.